The 22 T cell receptor beta chains below were found in one sample sequenced in a study of read filtering for tumor transcriptome and immune sequencing. Molecular barcoded adaptors covering alpha/delta and beta/gamma chains were used on around 370 ng RNA. MiXCR was run by TCRdb on the reads, yielding one entry per CDR3 protein. Of 30,000 to 40,000 distinct CDR3 sequences in the sample, 11% to 15% are singletons; the top ten hold 15% to 20%. Sequenced sample: a population of CD138-negative cells sorted from bone marrow. These receptors came from a donor aged 40 or older with multiple myeloma.

This clonotype has ten or more counts. The chain carries TRBV29-1 and TRBJ1-5, with D unclear. CDR3 length: 12 residues. Germline CDR1 reads SQVTM; CDR2 reads ANQGSEA. Trimming cost V 5 bases and J 4 bases, with 9 bases left between them. Here the CDR3 reads CSVSGPNQPQHF. CDR3 sequence (DNA): TGCAGCGTTAGCGGTCCAAATCAGCCCCAGCATTTT.

This clonotype occurred a few times. This chain links TRBV7-6 with TRBJ2-2; weak D call: TRBD2 (6 bases). The ends were cut back, 1 base at V and 3 bases at J, with 9 bases in the middle. The CDR3 runs 15 residues. CDR1 and CDR2 from the germline V gene are SGHVS and FNYEAQ. CDR3 protein: CASSLDPGDTGELFF. For the CDR3, the DNA is TGTGCCAGCAGCTTAGACCCGGGGGACACCGGGGAGCTGTTTTTT.

A note on this clonotype: The final CDR3 position lacks the conserved phenylalanine or tryptophan, pointing to a likely read error. The chain employs TRBV14 and TRBJ2-1; D may correspond to TRBD1 or TRBD2 (7 bases each). The CDR3 is 17 amino acids. The V and J ends lost 2 bases and 2 bases respectively, with 16 bases between them. CDR1 and CDR2 (germline): SGHDN, FVKESK. DNA for the CDR3: TGTGCCAGCAGCCAATTGGCAGGGGGGGAACCCTACAATGAGCAGTTCCTC. Translated, it gives CASSQLAGGEPYNEQFL.

This clonotype was found many times. The chain links TRBV6-5 to TRBJ2-7, with D hard to call. This CDR3 spans 14 amino acids. V was shortened by 5 bases and J by 4 bases, with 15 bases between the two germline ends. Germline V gene lookup returns CDR1 MNHEY and CDR2 SVGAGI. CDR3 sequence: CASSPSFEVYEQYF. CDR3 nucleotide sequence: TGTGCCAGCAGTCCTAGTTTTGAGGTTTACGAGCAGTACTTC.

This clonotype was counted many times. The chain is built from TRBV5-1 and TRBJ2-3; possibly TRBD1 for D (6 bases). The CDR3 is 15 residues long. Per the germline V gene, CDR1 is SGHRS and CDR2 is YFSETQ. V lost 3 bases and J lost 0, with 11 bases in between. The CDR3 bases are TGCGCCAGCAGCTCCGGACAGCTTAGCACAGATACGCAGTATTTT. Its protein product is CASSSGQLSTDTQYF.

The chain joins TRBV7-9 to TRBJ1-5, with D tentatively TRBD1 (5 bases). The CDR3 consists of 13 residues. Trimming left V 10 bases short and J 7 bases short, with 17 bases between. The V gene's germline CDR1 is SEHNR and CDR2 FQNEAQ (reference sequence). CDR3 residues: CATRQTSGQPQHF. CDR3 nucleotide sequence: TGTGCCACCCGACAGACCAGCGGGCAGCCCCAGCATTTT.

The chain joins TRBV7-8 to TRBJ1-3; D remains ambiguous. CDR1 is SGHVS and CDR2 is FQNEAQ in the germline V gene. The V and J ends lost 5 bases and 0 bases respectively, with 11 bases between them. The CDR3 totals 15 residues. The CDR3 DNA reads as TGTGCCAGCAGCGATGCGGGATTCTCTGGAAACACCATATATTTT. It codes for CASSDAGFSGNTIYF.

The chain combines TRBV7-3 with TRBJ1-1, with 8 positions matching TRBD1. Germline CDR1 reads SGHTA; CDR2 reads FQGTGA. V shed 4 bases and J 5 bases; nucleotides not matched to a gene: 9. This CDR3 has 15 residues. The CDR3 sequence is CASSSRTGRSTEAFF. The CDR3 region has the DNA TGTGCCAGCAGCTCCCGGACAGGGCGGTCGACTGAAGCTTTCTTT.

This clonotype appeared many times. CDR3 amino acids: CASSLVASSGELFF. The CDR3 DNA is TGTGCCAGCAGCTTAGTTGCTAGCAGTGGGGAGCTGTTTTTT. The V and J genes are TRBV7-2 and TRBJ2-2, with a weak D call TRBD2 (5 bases). The CDR3 spans 14 residues. The V and J ends lost 1 base and 8 bases respectively, with 11 bases between them. Germline V gene lookup returns CDR1 SGHTA and CDR2 FQGNSA.

A few counts support this clonotype. A much larger clone lies one base from this, so it may be a read error. This chain links TRBV5-1 with TRBJ1-1; TRBD1 aligns across 8 bases. The CDR3 has 15 amino acids. The junction had 11 bases not matched to a gene; V was cut back by 3 bases and J by 7 bases. CDR1 and CDR2 from the germline V gene are SGHRS and YFSETQ. The CDR3, as DNA: TGCGCCAGCAGCTCCTCCGGGACAGGCTGGAGTGAAGCTTTCTTT. Translating gives CASSSSGTGWSEAFF.

Note on this clonotype: This may arise from a read error, as a much more abundant clone is one base away. The chain links TRBV4-1 to TRBJ1-4, with 7 bases lining up with TRBD1. CDR1 and CDR2 from the germline V gene are MGHRA and YSYEKL. The CDR3 spans 16 residues. The CDR3: CASSQSNRGIGEKRFF. As DNA, the CDR3 is TGCGCCAGCAGCCAGTCCAACAGGGGAATCGGTGAAAAACGGTTTTTT.

The sample holds many counts of this clonotype. The J gene is TRBJ1-1, the V gene TRBV28, with D unresolved. The CDR3 sequence is 12 residues long. Between the trimmed V and J ends, which lost 3 bases and 7 bases, there was a span of 9 bases. Per the germline V gene, CDR1 is MDHEN and CDR2 is SYDVKM. As DNA, the CDR3 is TGTGCCAGCAGTTTTTCCACCAGTGAAGCTTTCTTT. Amino acids: CASSFSTSEAFF.

This clonotype has at least ten counts. J is TRBJ2-4 and V is TRBV5-4; TRBD2 matches 10 bases. Trimming at V came to 2 bases and at J to 5 bases, leaving 1 base not matched to a gene. The CDR3 is 14 amino acids. Per germline, CDR1 SGHNT and CDR2 YYREEE (reference sequence). CDR3 coding DNA: TGTGCCAGCAGCTTTACTAGCGGGGAAAACATTCAGTACTTC. It codes for CASSFTSGENIQYF.

Of note for this clonotype: One end of the junction is discordant with germline, which a read error may explain. The V gene is TRBV7-8, the J gene TRBJ2-2; unclear D gene. Germline lookup yields CDR1 SGHVS and CDR2 FQNEAQ. The CDR3 consists of 11 residues. The CDR3 loop reads CTSSDSGELFF. CDR3 bases: TGTACCAGCAGCGACTCCGGGGAGCTGTTTTTT.

At least ten counts were recorded for this clonotype. The chain combines TRBV6-1 with TRBJ2-2; 7 bases agree with TRBD1. This CDR3 is built from 16 residues. Germline V lookup: CDR1 MNHNS, CDR2 SASEGT. Trimming at V came to 4 bases and at J to 7 bases, leaving 12 bases not matched to a gene. The CDR3 loop is CASSVFAGTEDGELFF. The CDR3 bases are TGTGCCAGCAGTGTATTCGCCGGGACAGAAGACGGGGAGCTGTTTTTT.

The sample holds many counts of this clonotype. The V gene is TRBV6-1, the J gene TRBJ1-4, with 8 bases fitting TRBD1. Germline CDR1 and CDR2: MNHNS and SASEGT. The CDR3 length is 15 residues. The V segment lost 3 bases and the J segment 8 bases; nucleotides outside the gene matches: 8. The CDR3 bases are TGTGCCAGCAGTGAGTTTAGTGGGACAGGAGAAAAACTGTTTTTT. Its protein product is CASSEFSGTGEKLFF.

This clonotype was seen at least ten times. The chain combines TRBV7-2 with TRBJ2-7, with D tentatively TRBD1 (5 bases). V was pared by 7 bases and J by 2 bases, with 12 bases between. This CDR3 contains 13 residues. Germline CDR1 and CDR2: SGHTA and FQGNSA. The CDR3 bases are TGTGCCAGCACTCAGGGCAGGGCCTACGAGCAGTACTTC. This translates into CASTQGRAYEQYF. The full variable domain, its missing parts supplied by reference TRBV7-2 and TRBJ2-7, is GAGVSQSPSNKVTEKGKDVELRCDPISGHTALYWYRQSLGQGLEFLIYFQGNSAPDKSGLPSDRFSAERTGGSVSTLTIQRTQQEDSAVYLCASTQGRAYEQYFGPGTRLTVT.

This clonotype was counted at least ten times. V gene TRBV19 combines with J gene TRBJ2-7, with D perhaps matching TRBD1 (6 bases). The V end lost 1 base, the J end lost 7 bases, and 17 bases lay between the germline ends. CDR1 and CDR2 from the germline V gene are LNHDA and SQIVND (reference sequence). CDR3 length: 15 residues. In DNA, the CDR3 is TGTGCCAGTAGTATAGTTCACAGGGAATTTGTGGAGCAGTACTTC. It encodes CASSIVHREFVEQYF.

This clonotype occurred many times. V and J are TRBV20-1 and TRBJ1-1; 7 bases are shared with TRBD1. Unmatched junction bases numbered 8, after V lost 5 bases and J lost 2 bases. Germline V gene lookup returns CDR1 DFQATT and CDR2 SNEGSKA (reference sequence). The CDR3 consists of 14 residues. This CDR3 is CSAQKGQKNTEAFF. CDR3 in DNA: TGCAGTGCTCAGAAGGGACAGAAAAACACTGAAGCTTTCTTT.

The chain uses TRBV27 and TRBJ2-6; no reliable D call. Trimming took off 3 bases at V and 0 bases at J, with 6 bases between the two ends. Germline V gene sequence: CDR1 MNHEY, CDR2 SMNVEV (reference sequence). This CDR3 is built from 15 residues. The CDR3 coding sequence is TGTGCCAGCAGTTTTATCGGCTCTGGGGCCAACGTCCTGACTTTC. The encoded protein is CASSFIGSGANVLTF. The full variable domain, in which reference TRBV27 and TRBJ2-6 provide the parts outside the CDR3, is EAQVTQNPRYLITVTGKKLTVTCSQNMNHEYMSWYRQDPGLGLRQIYYSMNVEVTDKGDVPEGYKVSRKEKRNFPLILESPSPNQTSLYFCASSFIGSGANVLTFGAGSRLTVL.

A few counts support this clonotype. A single base separates this from a much larger clone, so it may be a read error. The J gene is TRBJ1-1, the V gene TRBV27; no firm D call. The germline CDR1 and CDR2 sequences are MNHEY and SMNVEV (reference sequence). This CDR3 spans 15 amino acids. The CDR3 sequence is CASRPGEGWYTEASF. The CDR3 DNA follows: TGTGCCAGCAGGCCTGGGGAAGGGTGGTACACTGAAGCTTCCTTT.

This sequence joins TRBV28 and TRBJ2-6, with 9 nucleotides matching TRBD1. V gave up 3 bases and J gave up 0 bases; unmatched junction bases: 18. This CDR3 region has 22 residues. CDR1 and CDR2 (germline): MDHEN, SYDVKM. The CDR3 DNA follows: TGTGCCAGCAGTTTGCGAATTTACCCCGGGACAGGGCTATCCTCTGGGGCCAACGTCCTGACTTTC. Protein: CASSLRIYPGTGLSSGANVLTF.